One and the same sample provided the 5 T cell receptor beta chains below, sequenced in a study of monozygotic twins with inflammatory bowel disease. TCRdb reprocessed the 5' RACE reads and stores each CDR3 protein as one record, lacking DNA. This table holds some 400,000 distinct CDR3 sequences. Sequences were obtained from blood. These receptors came from a human donor with ulcerative colitis or Crohn's disease, or a healthy co-twin of an affected twin (not recorded which).

This chain joins TRBV7-2 and TRBJ1-1; the TCRdb call, TRBD1, lacks DNA for checking. Germline V gene lookup returns CDR1 SGHTA and CDR2 FQGNSA. This CDR3 has 14 residues. The CDR3 here is CASSQEGGITEAFF. Looking up the rest from reference TRBV7-2 and TRBJ1-1 gives the full variable domain: GAGVSQSPSNKVTEKGKDVELRCDPISGHTALYWYRQSLGQGLEFLIYFQGNSAPDKSGLPSDRFSAERTGGSVSTLTIQRTQQEDSAVYLCASSQEGGITEAFFGQGTRLTVV.

J is TRBJ1-5 and V is TRBV7-2. The length of the CDR3 is 15 residues. CDR1 and CDR2 from the germline V gene are SGHTA and FQGNSA. The CDR3 here is CASSPREDGNQPQHF.

The CDR3 protein is CAWSVGWSNQPQHF. The chain links TRBV30 to TRBJ1-5. Germline V gene lookup returns CDR1 GTSNPN and CDR2 SVGIG (reference sequence). This CDR3 is 14 amino acids long.

The rearrangement links TRBV24-1 to TRBJ2-1; TCRdb designates TRBD1, a call that cannot be tested without DNA. Germline CDR1 is KGHDR and CDR2 is SFDVKD. This CDR3 contains 16 residues. The CDR3 sequence is CATSDHRAGEGNEQFF.

The chain employs TRBV5-6 and TRBJ2-3; TCRdb calls TRBD1, which cannot be checked without DNA. Per germline, CDR1 SGHDT and CDR2 YYEEEE. CDR3 length: 15 residues. CDR3 protein: CASSFIGADPDTQYF. The full variable domain, in which reference TRBV5-6 and TRBJ2-3 provide the parts outside the CDR3, is DAGVTQSPTHLIKTRGQQVTLRCSPKSGHDTVSWYQQALGQGPQFIFQYYEEEERQRGNFPDRFSGHQFPNYSSELNVNALLLGDSALYLCASSFIGADPDTQYFGPGTRLTVL.